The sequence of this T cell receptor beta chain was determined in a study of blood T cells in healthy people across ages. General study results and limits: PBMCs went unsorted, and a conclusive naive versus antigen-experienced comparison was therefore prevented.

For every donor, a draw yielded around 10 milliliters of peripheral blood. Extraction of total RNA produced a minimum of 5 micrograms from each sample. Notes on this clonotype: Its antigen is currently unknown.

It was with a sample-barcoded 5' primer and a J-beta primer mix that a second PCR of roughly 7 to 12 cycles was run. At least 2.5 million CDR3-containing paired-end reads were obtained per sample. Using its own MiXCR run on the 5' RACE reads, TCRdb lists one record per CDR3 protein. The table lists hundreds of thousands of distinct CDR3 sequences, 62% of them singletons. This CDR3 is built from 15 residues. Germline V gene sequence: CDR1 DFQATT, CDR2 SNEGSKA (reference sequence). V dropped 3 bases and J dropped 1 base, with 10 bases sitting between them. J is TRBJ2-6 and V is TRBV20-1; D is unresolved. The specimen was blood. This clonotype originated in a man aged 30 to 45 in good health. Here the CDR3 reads CSASLGRSGANVLTF. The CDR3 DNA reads TGCAGTGCTAGCCTTGGCAGATCTGGGGCCAACGTCCTGACTTTC.